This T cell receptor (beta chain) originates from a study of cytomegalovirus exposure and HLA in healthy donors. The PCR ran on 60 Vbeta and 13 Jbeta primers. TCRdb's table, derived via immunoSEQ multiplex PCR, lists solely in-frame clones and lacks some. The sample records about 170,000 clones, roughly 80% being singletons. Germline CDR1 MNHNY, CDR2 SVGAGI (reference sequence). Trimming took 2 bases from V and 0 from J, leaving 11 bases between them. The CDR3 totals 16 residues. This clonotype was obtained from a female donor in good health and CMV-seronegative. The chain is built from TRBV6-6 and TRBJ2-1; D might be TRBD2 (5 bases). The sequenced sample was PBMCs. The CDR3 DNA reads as TGTGCCAGCAGTTACGCGGACTGGAGCTCCTACAATGAGCAGTTCTTC. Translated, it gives CASSYADWSSYNEQFF.